The 10 T cell receptor beta chains presented below share a single source sample, sequenced in a study of OX40 agonist ivuxolimab in advanced cancers. Assay: immunoSEQ multiplex PCR; the TCRdb copy retains only in-frame clones and omits some. Of under 65,000 clones listed, just over 90% were seen once; the top ten hold about 17%. The sequenced sample was CD4+ or CD8+ T cells sorted from blood, obtained in a trial of the OX40 agonist ivuxolimab. All receptors come from an adult with an advanced solid tumor such as melanoma, head and neck, liver or kidney cancer.

This chain uses TRBV4-2 with TRBJ2-4; D is unresolved. CDR1 is LGHNA and CDR2 is YNFKEQ in the germline V gene. The CDR3 extends over 14 amino acids. With 0 bases removed from V and 5 bases from J, the gap between germline ends came to 8 bases. For the CDR3, the DNA is TGTGCCAGCAGCCAAGAACGGGCCGAAAACATTCAGTACTTC. Its protein product is CASSQERAENIQYF.

The chain employs TRBV2 and TRBJ1-5; D is undetermined. This CDR3 is 11 amino acids long. The V end was cut by 3 bases, the J end by 3 bases, with 0 bases between. The germline V gene has CDR1 SNHLY and CDR2 FYNNEI. The CDR3: CASSDNQPQHF. CDR3 coding DNA: TGTGCCAGCAGTGACAATCAGCCCCAGCATTTT. The full variable domain, with the rest looked up from reference TRBV2 and TRBJ1-5, is EPEVTQTPSHQVTQMGQEVILRCVPISNHLYFYWYRQILGQKVEFLVSFYNNEISEKSEIFDDQFSVERPDGSNFTLKIRSTKLEDSAMYFCASSDNQPQHFGDGTRLSIL.

V is TRBV9 and J is TRBJ2-6; no reliable D call. Germline V gene data show CDR1 as SGDLS and CDR2 as YYNGEE. The CDR3 loop spans 16 amino acids. The germline V and J ends were trimmed by 1 base and 0 bases, with 8 bases remaining between them. This CDR3 reads CASSVNSISGANVLTF. CDR3 sequence (DNA): TGTGCCAGCAGCGTAAACAGTATCTCTGGGGCCAACGTCCTGACTTTC.

The chain uses TRBV13 and TRBJ2-1; the D is unclear. The V end was cut by 2 bases, the J end by 6 bases, with 14 bases between. Germline lookup yields CDR1 PRHDT and CDR2 FYEKMQ (reference sequence). This CDR3 is built from 15 residues. CDR3 DNA sequence: TGTGCCAGCAGCTTACGGCGACTCCCAACCAATGAGCAGTTCTTC. Translated: CASSLRRLPTNEQFF.

This clone is categorized as medium-sized. The chain has TRBV7-9 and TRBJ2-7, with TRBD1 matching 9 bases. This CDR3 spans 15 amino acids. The trim removed 5 bases at V and 4 bases at J, leaving 9 bases unmatched. Germline CDR1 reads SEHNR; CDR2 reads FQNEAQ (reference sequence). DNA for the CDR3: TGTGCCAGCAGCCCAGGGACAGGGTGGGCATACGAGCAGTACTTC. Translated, it gives CASSPGTGWAYEQYF.

In DNA form, the CDR3 reads TGTGCCAGCAGCGTAGATGGGACGGTCTATGGCTACACCTTC. Residues: CASSVDGTVYGYTF. The chain recombines TRBV9 with TRBJ1-2, with a weak D call TRBD1 (5 bases). The V and J ends lost 0 bases and 4 bases respectively, with 10 bases between them. The V gene's germline CDR1 is SGDLS and CDR2 YYNGEE. CDR3 size: 14 residues.

This chain links TRBV19 with TRBJ2-1; the match to TRBD1 covers 7 bases. This CDR3 comprises 16 residues. V lost 5 bases and J lost 4; bases outside the gene matches: 11. Germline loops: CDR1 LNHDA, CDR2 SQIVND (reference sequence). The CDR3 reads CASSFFSGQYYNEQFF. The CDR3 DNA follows: TGTGCCAGTAGTTTTTTCTCGGGACAGTATTACAATGAGCAGTTCTTC.

The rearrangement uses TRBV7-6 and TRBJ1-4, with a possible D match to TRBD1 (5 bases). Germline CDR1 and CDR2: SGHVS and FNYEAQ. Between the trimmed V and J ends, which lost 5 bases and 0 bases, there was a span of 13 bases. The CDR3 has 16 residues. The CDR3 DNA reads as TGTGCCAGCAGCCCGTTGGACATTGCAACTAATGAAAAACTGTTTTTT. This sequence encodes CASSPLDIATNEKLFF.

The V and J genes are TRBV27 and TRBJ2-7; no clear D. The CDR3 sequence is 13 residues long. Germline lookup yields CDR1 MNHEY and CDR2 SMNVEV (reference sequence). Trimming left V 4 bases short and J 7 bases short, with 14 bases between. For the CDR3, the DNA is TGTGCCAGCAGTTACCCCGTGGACGGAGAGCAGTACTTC. Translation: CASSYPVDGEQYF.

The chain uses TRBV6-6 and TRBJ2-2, with D possibly called TRBD1 or TRBD2 (5 bases each). The CDR3 loop spans 15 amino acids. V was shortened by 2 bases and J by 0 bases, with 7 bases between the two germline ends. Germline CDR1 is MNHNY and CDR2 is SVGAGI (reference sequence). CDR3 loop: CASSYRGANTGELFF. Here the CDR3 DNA reads TGTGCCAGCAGTTACAGGGGAGCGAACACCGGGGAGCTGTTTTTT.